These T cell receptor beta chains were read from a single sample in a study of blood T cells in healthy people across ages. TCRdb re-called the 5' RACE reads with MiXCR, one entry per CDR3 protein. The sample has almost 800,000 distinct CDR3 sequences, 58% seen once; the top ten hold roughly 22%. Sequencing was carried out using blood. The receptor set was obtained from a man aged 25 to 40 in good health. Both conserved end residues are part of each CDR3. The D gene is left open where the match is weak. The size of a clone is reported for some rows only, either as once, few or many, or as a class for expanded clones.

-	-	TRBV7-2	TRBJ1-6	TGTGCCAGCAGATCATCGACAGGCACCTATAATTCACCCCTCCACTTT	CASRSSTGTYNSPLHF
TRBD1	-	TRBV7-2	TRBJ2-4	TGTGCCAGCAGCTTGAGCACCAGTACAGGGGGAATTCAGTACTTC	CASSLSTSTGGIQYF
TRBD2	-	TRBV6-2/TRBV6-3	TRBJ2-5	TGTGCCAGCAGTTACCTACCCGGGACTAGCGGGGAGTGGGGTGAGACCCAGTACTTC	CASSYLPGTSGEWGETQYF
TRBD2	few	TRBV20-1	TRBJ2-7	TGCAGTGCTAGAGATCTACTAGCGGGGATCAGCTCCTACGAGCAGTACTTC	CSARDLLAGISSYEQYF
-	-	TRBV4-3	TRBJ2-7	TGCGCCAGCAGCCAAGAGAAGCGGGCCAACTACTCCTACGAGCAGTACTTC	CASSQEKRANYSYEQYF
-	few	TRBV11-3	TRBJ2-1	TGTGCCAGCAGCACCGGGACCGACGTAAATGAGCAGTTCTTC	CASSTGTDVNEQFF
TRBD2	-	TRBV20-1	TRBJ2-6	TGCAGTGCTAGAGGGGGTGCAAGCGGGAGCTTTGGGGCCAACGTCCTGACTTTC	CSARGGASGSFGANVLTF
-	-	TRBV20-1	TRBJ2-7	TGCAGTGCTAGCCTACCGGGAAGTAGAGCCTACGAGCAGTACTTC	CSASLPGSRAYEQYF
TRBD1	-	TRBV6-4	TRBJ2-1	TGTGCCAGCAGCTTCGGACAGGGGACGTCCGATGAGCAGTTCTTC	CASSFGQGTSDEQFF
-	once	TRBV10-2	TRBJ2-7	TGCGCCAGCAGTAACCCCACACTGTGGGGGATTTACGAGCAGTACTTC	CASSNPTLWGIYEQYF
TRBD1	-	TRBV24-1	TRBJ1-2	TGTGCCACCAGTGAGGGACAGGGAACGGGCTACACCTTC	CATSEGQGTGYTF
-	-	TRBV27	TRBJ2-7	TGTGCCAACAGTTATAGCGGCAGGGGGGCCTACGAGCAGTACTTC	CANSYSGRGAYEQYF
-	-	TRBV14	TRBJ1-2	TGTGCCAGCAGCCACGACGGAAACTATGGCTACACCTTC	CASSHDGNYGYTF
TRBD2	many	TRBV6-5	TRBJ2-5	TGTGCCAGCAGTTACACGGGAGGCCAAGAGACCCAGTACTTC	CASSYTGGQETQYF
-	-	TRBV7-2	TRBJ2-1	TGTGCCAGCAGCTTAGGGGTAGGGGGGGTCAATGAGCAGTTCTTC	CASSLGVGGVNEQFF
-	-	TRBV6-5	TRBJ2-3	TGTGCCAGCAGTTACACCCTAGCACTGGGATCAGATACGCAGTATTTT	CASSYTLALGSDTQYF
-	few	TRBV12-3/TRBV12-4	TRBJ2-3	TGTGCCACCTCGATTGGCACAGATACGCAGTATTTT	CATSIGTDTQYF
-	-	TRBV25-1	TRBJ2-7	TGTGCCAGCAGTTTTGGTGCGGGCGAGCAGTACTTC	CASSFGAGEQYF
-	-	TRBV4-2	TRBJ2-7	TGTGCCAGCAGTACGACCCCCGGGTCTGGCTACGAGCAGTACTTC	CASSTTPGSGYEQYF